The source of this T cell receptor beta chain is a study of T cell responses to AZD1222 COVID-19 vaccine. Looking at the study overall: Second-dose timings of about 4 or about 12 weeks were pooled. General study findings and limits: Females outnumbered males among donors, who were mostly white British; clonal diversity was possibly underestimated. After the peak T cell response, and only then, were repertoires sampled. Spike-specific TCR breadth and depth grew following two AZD1222 doses.

Profiling relied on immunoSEQ multiplex PCR, and the TCRdb table lists in-frame clones only, not all of them. Among about 140,000 clones, roughly 90% were seen once, and the ten largest hold 2.5% to 4%. Germline CDR1 and CDR2: SGHTA and FQGNSA. The CDR3 length is 15 residues. J lost 5 bases, V lost 4 bases, and 9 bases had no gene match. As for this clone: The target antigen is unknown.

This specimen was peripheral blood, taken on day 0 of AZD1222 vaccination. The V call is TRBV7-2, the J call TRBJ2-5, with 8 positions matching TRBD2. The receptor was derived from an adult in good health. The CDR3 sequence: CASSSTPAGAETQYF. The CDR3 DNA reads as TGTGCCAGCAGCTCGACACCAGCGGGGGCGGAGACCCAGTACTTC.